What follows are 24 T cell receptor beta chains derived from one specimen sequenced in a study of T cell clonality in common variable immunodeficiency. Here immunoSEQ multiplex PCR was the method, and the copy in TCRdb shows in-frame clones only, minus some. The sample counts roughly 57,000 clones, none seen once; the ten largest own about 0.8%. The sample comprised peripheral blood mononuclear cells. Receptors originate from a person between 18 and 70 years old in good health.

Note on this clone: The CDR3 goes on 3 residues after the read ends, and that part is filled in from the germline J gene. The chain employs TRBV5-1 and TRBJ1-1; 7 nucleotides line up with TRBD1. The CDR3 totals 15 residues. CDR1 SGHRS and CDR2 YFSETQ come from the germline V gene. With V trimmed by 3 bases and J by 2 bases, 7 bases remained unmatched. The CDR3 here is CASSYTGAENTEAFF. Partial CDR3 DNA: TGCGCCAGCAGCTACACAGGGGCCGAAAACACTGAA.

In regard to this clone: The read finishes 3 residues shy of the CDR3 end, and the germline J gene is used to complete it. The chain couples TRBV7-8 to TRBJ1-5, with 9 nucleotides matching TRBD1. Per germline, CDR1 SGHVS and CDR2 FQNEAQ. With V trimmed by 1 base and J by 9 bases, 4 bases remained unmatched. The CDR3 loop spans 14 amino acids. The CDR3 here is CASSLGQGGWPQHF. CDR3 DNA (partial): TGTGCCAGCAGCTTAGGACAGGGGGGTTGGCCC.

This clone was found a few times. Coverage ceases 3 residues before the CDR3 finishes, and the germline J gene fills in the end. V gene TRBV29-1 combines with J gene TRBJ1-2, with 7 nucleotides matching TRBD1. The CDR3 is 12 amino acids. The germline V gene has CDR1 SQVTM and CDR2 ANQGSEA. Here the CDR3 reads CSVADRQEGYTF. The CDR3 bases that were read are TGCAGCGTGGCGGACAGGCAGGAAGGC.

This clone was counted ten times or more. The read falls 3 residues short of the CDR3 end, and the missing part is taken from the germline J gene. This sequence joins TRBV11-2 and TRBJ2-3; tentative D call: TRBD2 (5 bases). Germline CDR1 SGHAT, CDR2 FQNNGV. The CDR3 is made up of 15 amino acids. V gave up 5 bases and J gave up 1 base, with 13 bases separating them. The CDR3 loop reads CASSDAAGGTDTQYF. The CDR3 bases that were read are TGTGCCAGCAGCGACGCTGCCGGGGGCACAGATACG.

This clone has a count of ten or more. The read ends 3 residues early relative to the CDR3; the germline J gene fills the gap. Additional DNA sequences in this sample encode the identical CDR3. J is TRBJ1-3 and V is TRBV5-1; a possible D gene is TRBD1 (6 bases). V lost 0 bases and J lost 8, with 12 bases in between. The germline V gene encodes CDR1 SGHRS and CDR2 YFSETQ. The CDR3 has 14 residues. CDR3 protein: CASSLGAGEYTIYF. The sequenced CDR3 bases are TGCGCCAGCAGCTTGGGCGCAGGGGAGTACACC.

This clone was counted many times. The CDR3 end lies 3 residues beyond the end of the read and is filled in from the germline J gene. The rearrangement uses TRBV2 and TRBJ2-3; a possible D gene is TRBD1 (5 bases). The CDR3 is 19 amino acids. V was clipped by 5 bases and J by 0 bases, with 24 bases between them. Germline CDR1 is SNHLY and CDR2 is FYNNEI. The CDR3: CASSTIAVTGGTSTDTQYF. The CDR3 DNA, read in part, is TGTGCCAGCAGTACGATAGCAGTCACAGGCGGCACTAGCACAGATACG.

This clone has ten or more counts. The sequenced part of the CDR3 DNA is TGTGCTAGTGGTTTGGTACGAGGGGCGAACACCGGGGAG. This codes for CASGLVRGANTGE. The entire CDR3 protein is CASGLVRGANTGELFF. The V and J genes are TRBV12-5 and TRBJ2-2, with D perhaps being TRBD1 or TRBD2 (5 bases each). The DNA ends 3 residues before the CDR3 does, and the rest of the CDR3 is filled in from the germline J gene. The CDR3 extends over 16 amino acids. Deletions cut 0 bases from V and 0 bases from J, with 8 bases between. Germline CDR1 LGHNT, CDR2 FRNRAP.

This clone was counted ten times or more. Read coverage stops 3 residues before the CDR3 terminus; the germline J gene supplies the remainder. The V and J genes are TRBV7-2 and TRBJ2-1; maybe TRBD2 (7 bases). Germline V gives CDR1 SGHTA, CDR2 FQGNSA. The CDR3 length is 15 residues. The V gene lost 5 bases and the J gene lost 7 bases, with 18 bases spanning the gap. CDR3 DNA, as far as it was read: TGTGCCAGCAGCCCGGGGGGCCCCCTGAGGAATGAG. Translated: CASSPGGPLRNE. The full CDR3 reads CASSPGGPLRNEQFF.

This clone was detected ten times or more. Read coverage stops 3 residues before the CDR3 terminus; the germline J gene supplies the remainder. The chain recombines TRBV5-1 with TRBJ1-1, with D perhaps matching TRBD1 (5 bases). Germline V lookup: CDR1 SGHRS, CDR2 YFSETQ. The CDR3 length is 18 residues. V lost 4 bases, J lost 0 bases, and 22 bases lay in between. CDR3 region: CASSPSGGAHVLNTEAFF. The part of the CDR3 DNA that was read is TGCGCCAGCAGCCCGTCCGGAGGGGCTCATGTACTGAACACTGAA.

This clone was seen repeatedly, ten times or more. The read finishes 3 residues shy of the CDR3 end, and the germline J gene is used to complete it. V and J are TRBV19 and TRBJ2-7; D is possibly TRBD1 (5 bases). This CDR3 has 12 residues. Between the trimmed V and J ends, which lost 4 bases and 4 bases, there was a span of 8 bases. Germline lookup yields CDR1 LNHDA and CDR2 SQIVND (reference sequence). The sequenced CDR3 bases are TGTGCCAGTAGTACCCAGGGATACGAG. Its protein product is CASSTQGYE. The entire CDR3 is CASSTQGYEQYF.

This clone was recorded many times. The read falls 3 residues short of the CDR3 end, and the missing part is taken from the germline J gene. V gene TRBV28 combines with J gene TRBJ1-1; D is unclear. Trimming took 0 bases from V and 1 from J, leaving 9 bases between them. Germline assignment: CDR1 MDHEN and CDR2 SYDVKM. The CDR3 totals 15 residues. This CDR3 is CASSLWPGPNTEAFF. The sequenced part of the CDR3 DNA is TGTGCCAGCAGTTTATGGCCAGGCCCGAACACTGAA.

In this sample, this clone turned up many times. The read comes to an end 3 residues before the CDR3 does, leaving the germline J gene to fill in the end. The chain employs TRBV29-1 and TRBJ2-1; D possibly corresponds to TRBD2 (6 bases). This CDR3 comprises 14 residues. The germline gives CDR1 SQVTM, CDR2 ANQGSEA. Trimming removed 7 bases at V and 1 base at J, with 14 bases between. The CDR3 loop is CSADRDSSYNEQFF. Incomplete CDR3 DNA: TGCAGCGCGGATCGGGACTCATCCTACAATGAG.

This clone was seen many times. The CDR3 extends 3 residues past the end of the read, so its final part is completed from the germline J gene. The chain has TRBV6-2 or TRBV6-3 and TRBJ2-3; 8 positions agree with TRBD1. The CDR3 sequence is 15 residues long. J lost 2 bases, V lost 6 bases, and 7 bases had no gene match. The germline V gene has CDR1 MNHEY and CDR2 SVGEGT. CDR3 DNA, as far as it was read: TGTGCCAGCAGCTGGACAGGGTATGTCACAGATACG. This codes for CASSWTGYVTDT. The full CDR3 protein is CASSWTGYVTDTQYF.

Turning to this clone: Only one base separates this from a far larger clonotype, so it likely reflects a read error. The read halts 3 residues ahead of the CDR3 end, with the missing end drawn from the germline J gene. V gene TRBV30 combines with J gene TRBJ2-7; 7 positions agree with TRBD2. CDR1 GTSNPN and CDR2 SVGIG come from the germline V gene (reference sequence). V lost 7 bases and J lost 4; bases outside the gene matches: 19. The CDR3 has 16 residues. CDR3 sequence reads: CASRPSKFSGRYEQYF. The sequenced part of the CDR3 DNA is TGTGCCTCGAGGCCATCTAAATTTAGCGGGCGGTACGAG.

This clone was counted ten times or more. The sequenced fragment ends 3 residues before the CDR3 boundary, so the rest is inferred from the germline J gene. V gene TRBV19 combines with J gene TRBJ1-2, with 10 positions matching TRBD1. Germline V lookup: CDR1 LNHDA, CDR2 SQIVND (reference sequence). CDR3 length: 15 residues. V gave up 2 bases and J gave up 3 bases; unmatched junction bases: 3. The CDR3 bases that were read are TGTGCCAGTAGTATACTGGGACAGGGGTACTATGGC. It is translated as CASSILGQGYYG. The entire CDR3 protein reads CASSILGQGYYGYTF. Drawing the rest from reference TRBV19 and TRBJ1-2, the complete variable domain is DGGITQSPKYLFRKEGQNVTLSCEQNLNHDAMYWYRQDPGQGLRLIYYSQIVNDFQKGDIAEGYSVSREKKESFPLTVTSAQKNPTAFYLCASSILGQGYYGYTFGSGTRLTVV.

This clone came up many times. CDR3 protein: CSWSGQGGQETQYF. The sequenced part of the CDR3 DNA is TGCAGTTGGAGTGGACAGGGGGGGCAAGAGACC. V gene TRBV20-1 combines with J gene TRBJ2-5, with TRBD1 matching over 10 bases. Sequencing ends 3 residues short of the CDR3 end; the germline J gene provides the rest. V trimming: 8 bases; J trimming: 2 bases; junction bases outside the gene matches: 8. CDR1 and CDR2 from the germline V gene are DFQATT and SNEGSKA (reference sequence). There are 14 residues in the CDR3.

This clone was picked up many times. The sequenced fragment ends 3 residues before the CDR3 boundary, so the rest is inferred from the germline J gene. V usage is TRBV28 and J usage is TRBJ2-5, with TRBD2 identical over 9 bases. V trimming: 4 bases; J trimming: 1 base; junction bases outside the gene matches: 16. CDR1 MDHEN and CDR2 SYDVKM come from the germline V gene. This CDR3 has 19 residues. This CDR3 reads CASSSATSGSYGFQETQYF. The DNA read from the CDR3 is TGTGCCAGCAGTTCGGCGACTAGCGGTTCCTACGGATTCCAAGAGACC.

There are many counts of this clone. The CDR3 end lies 3 residues beyond the end of the read and is filled in from the germline J gene. This chain uses TRBV12-3 or TRBV12-4 with TRBJ2-2; D is uncertain. Trimming took off 7 bases at V and 3 bases at J, with 6 bases between the two ends. The CDR3 has 12 amino acids. CDR3 residues: CASIPYTGELFF. The CDR3 bases that were read are TGTGCCAGCATCCCCTACACCGGGGAG.

Ten or more counts support this clone. The CDR3 extends 3 residues past the end of the read, so its final part is completed from the germline J gene. The rearrangement links TRBV6-2 or TRBV6-3 to TRBJ2-1, with D perhaps TRBD1 (6 bases). The CDR3 spans 14 residues. CDR1 MNHEY and CDR2 SVGEGT come from the germline V gene. Trimming took 5 bases from V and 0 from J, leaving 8 bases between them. This CDR3 reads CASSRGSSYNEQFF. CDR3 bases read: TGTGCCAGCAGTAGGGGGAGCTCCTACAATGAG.

This clone was counted many times. The sequence runs out 3 residues before the end of the CDR3; the remainder is reconstructed from the germline J gene. The rearrangement uses TRBV30 and TRBJ2-2; D uncertain. The CDR3 has 10 amino acids. Germline values: CDR1 GTSNPN, CDR2 SVGIG (reference sequence). Trimming removed 2 bases from V and 8 bases from J, with 3 bases in between. Partial CDR3 DNA: TGTGCCTGGAGTCGGGGGGAG. This codes for CAWSRGE. The entire CDR3 reads CAWSRGELFF.

To note about this clone: The CDR3 goes on 3 residues after the read ends, and that part is filled in from the germline J gene. The chain uses TRBV7-2 and TRBJ2-4, with 8 bases matching TRBD1. The V gene's germline CDR1 is SGHTA and CDR2 FQGNSA. The CDR3 has 15 amino acids. The CDR3 bases that were read are TGTGCCAGCAGCCCGATCGGACAGGGCAACTATGGT. Encoded protein: CASSPIGQGNYG. In full, the CDR3 is CASSPIGQGNYGQYF.

This clone has ten or more counts. The CDR3 end is not reached by the read, which stops 3 residues before it; the germline J gene fills it in. The chain employs TRBV20-1 and TRBJ2-3; 7 positions match TRBD2. CDR1 and CDR2 (germline): DFQATT, SNEGSKA (reference sequence). V dropped 8 bases and J dropped 3; count of bases not matched to a gene: 11. The length of the CDR3 is 14 residues. The CDR3 spells CSKEGGLATDTQYF. The covered CDR3 bases are TGCAGTAAAGAGGGAGGGCTAGCGACAGATACG.

This clone was counted at least ten times. With the read ending 3 residues before the CDR3 end, the germline J gene is used to fill in that end. The chain links TRBV7-9 to TRBJ1-2; 9 bases match TRBD1. V was clipped by 7 bases and J by 5 bases; unmatched bases: 8. Looked up from germline, CDR1 is SEHNR and CDR2 is FQNEAQ (reference sequence). This CDR3 has 14 residues. The CDR3 loop reads CASTDRGLGYGYTF. The CDR3 bases that were read are TGTGCCAGCACGGACAGGGGTTTAGGATATGGC.

The sample holds many counts of this clone. The CDR3 goes on 3 residues after the read ends, and that part is filled in from the germline J gene. V is TRBV5-1 and J is TRBJ2-1; 10 bases agree with TRBD2. The length of the CDR3 is 16 residues. The germline gives CDR1 SGHRS, CDR2 YFSETQ. The trim removed 0 bases at V and 8 bases at J, leaving 8 bases unmatched. The sequenced CDR3 bases are TGCGCCAGCAGCTTGGGGGCTCTAGCGGGAGCGGATGAG. Its protein product is CASSLGALAGADE. Given in full, the CDR3 is CASSLGALAGADEQFF.